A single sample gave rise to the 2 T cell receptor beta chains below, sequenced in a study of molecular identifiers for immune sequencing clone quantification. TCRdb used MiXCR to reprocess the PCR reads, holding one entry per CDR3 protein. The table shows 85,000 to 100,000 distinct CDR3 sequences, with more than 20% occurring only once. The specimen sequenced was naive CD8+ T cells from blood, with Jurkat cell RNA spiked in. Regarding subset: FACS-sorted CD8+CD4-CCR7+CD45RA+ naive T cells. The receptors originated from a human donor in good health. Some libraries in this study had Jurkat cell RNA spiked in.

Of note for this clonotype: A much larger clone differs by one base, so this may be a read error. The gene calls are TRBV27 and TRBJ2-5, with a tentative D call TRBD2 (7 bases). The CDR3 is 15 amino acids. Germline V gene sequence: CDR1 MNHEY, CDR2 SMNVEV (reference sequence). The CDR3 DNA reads TGTGCCAGCAGTCCGGGAGAGGGGGGGGTCGAGACCCCGTACTTC. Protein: CASSPGEGGVETPYF.

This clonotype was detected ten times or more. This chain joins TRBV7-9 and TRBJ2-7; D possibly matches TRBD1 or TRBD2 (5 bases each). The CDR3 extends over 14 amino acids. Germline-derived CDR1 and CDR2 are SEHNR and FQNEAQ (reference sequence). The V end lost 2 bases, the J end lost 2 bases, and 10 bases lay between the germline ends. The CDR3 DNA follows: TGTGCCAGCAGCTTATACGGGGACCCCTACGAGCAGTACTTC. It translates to CASSLYGDPYEQYF.